The 26 T cell receptor beta chains in this list originate from one sample, sequenced in a study of glioma-infiltrating T cells. Using RNA template, CDR3s of TCR alpha and beta were amplified with iRepertoire arm-PCR. Using its own MiXCR run on the multiplex PCR reads, TCRdb lists one record per CDR3 protein. The sample carries more than 95,000 distinct CDR3 sequences, roughly 23% recorded once. Sample: glioma tissue, nonneoplastic brain tissue, or PBMCs (not recorded which). The receptor set was obtained from a human donor with low-grade glioma or glioblastoma, undergoing nonglioma brain surgery, or in good health (not recorded which).

This chain connects TRBV7-2 to TRBJ2-5, with D unresolved. Germline V gene data show CDR1 as SGHTA and CDR2 as FQGNSA. With 5 bases removed from V and 0 bases from J, the gap between germline ends came to 16 bases. The CDR3 length is 16 residues. CDR3: CASSPPPVTHQETQYF. For the CDR3, the DNA is TGTGCCAGCAGCCCTCCTCCCGTTACGCACCAAGAGACCCAGTACTTC.

The table lists this clonotype with many counts. V gene TRBV28 combines with J gene TRBJ2-5; the match to TRBD2 covers 8 bases. The ends lost 6 bases at V and 1 base at J; junction bases unmatched: 10. This CDR3 spans 16 amino acids. Germline CDR1 is MDHEN and CDR2 is SYDVKM. CDR3 DNA sequence: TGTGCCAGCAGCCGAGCGGAACTAGCGGTCCAAGAGACCCAGTACTTC. It translates to CASSRAELAVQETQYF.

A note on this clonotype: One base away lies a much larger clone, so this may be a sequencing read error. The chain recombines TRBV3-1 with TRBJ2-7; possible D gene TRBD2, 6 bases. This CDR3 is built from 18 residues. The germline V and J ends were trimmed by 1 base and 3 bases, with 22 bases remaining between them. Germline V gene data show CDR1 as LGHDT and CDR2 as YNNKEL (reference sequence). This CDR3 is CASSQGDSTVTRDYEQYF. CDR3 nucleotide sequence: TGTGCCAGCAGCCAAGGGGATTCAACAGTGACTAGGGACTACGAGCAGTACTTC.

This clonotype was detected many times. J is TRBJ2-1 and V is TRBV7-9; 9 bases are shared with TRBD2. CDR3 size: 15 residues. V trimming: 0 bases; J trimming: 8 bases; junction bases outside the gene matches: 5. Germline CDR1 is SEHNR and CDR2 is FQNEAQ (reference sequence). The CDR3 nucleotides read TGTGCCAGCAGCTTAGCCCGACTAGCGGTCCATGAGCAGTTCTTC. Translated: CASSLARLAVHEQFF.

At least ten counts were recorded for this clonotype. This chain connects TRBV24-1 to TRBJ2-1; 7 bases map to TRBD1. V shed 2 bases and J 5 bases; nucleotides not matched to a gene: 11. Germline loops: CDR1 KGHDR, CDR2 SFDVKD. The CDR3 covers 17 residues. This chain's CDR3 is CATSDSLPDRVHNEQFF. The CDR3 bases are TGTGCCACCAGTGATTCCTTACCCGACAGGGTCCACAATGAGCAGTTCTTC.

This clonotype was counted at least ten times. V usage is TRBV20-1 and J usage is TRBJ2-3; D call uncertain. V was shortened by 3 bases and J by 6 bases, with 10 bases between the two germline ends. This CDR3 is built from 12 residues. CDR1 is DFQATT, CDR2 SNEGSKA, per germline (reference sequence). The CDR3, as DNA: TGCAGTGCTAGTACCGCGTTGGATACGCAGTATTTT. Amino acids: CSASTALDTQYF.

The sample holds many counts of this clonotype. CDR3 nucleotides: TGTGCCAGCAGTTTATCGGGATCCACAGATACGCAGTATTTT. Its protein product is CASSLSGSTDTQYF. This sequence joins TRBV27 and TRBJ2-3; D remains ambiguous. The ends were cut back, 0 bases at V and 2 bases at J, with 6 bases in the middle. There are 14 residues in the CDR3. Germline V CDR1 and CDR2: MNHEY, SMNVEV (reference sequence).

This clonotype was observed at least ten times. The chain joins TRBV20-1 to TRBJ1-1; D possibly corresponds to TRBD1 (5 bases). Trimming took 3 bases from V and 4 from J, leaving 12 bases between them. Germline V gene lookup returns CDR1 DFQATT and CDR2 SNEGSKA (reference sequence). This CDR3 region has 13 residues. CDR3 coding DNA: TGCAGTGCTAGGCGAGCAGGGTTCACTGAAGCTTTCTTT. Protein: CSARRAGFTEAFF.

This clonotype was seen just once. A much larger clone lies one base from this, so it may be a read error. CDR3 DNA sequence: TGCAGCTTTGAAGGTCCTAGCGGAATTAGCACAGATACGCAGTATTTT. Its protein is CSFEGPSGISTDTQYF. This sequence joins TRBV29-1 and TRBJ2-3, with 7 bases fitting TRBD2. The germline V gene has CDR1 SQVTM and CDR2 ANQGSEA. The CDR3 consists of 16 residues.

This clonotype was counted many times. The chain is built from TRBV15 and TRBJ1-1; D is unresolved. From germline, CDR1 is LNHNV and CDR2 YYDKDF (reference sequence). V lost 3 bases and J lost 0, with 8 bases in between. The length of the CDR3 is 14 residues. CDR3 sequence reads: CATSRLPMNTEAFF. The CDR3 nucleotides read TGTGCCACCAGCAGGCTCCCTATGAACACTGAAGCTTTCTTT.

This clonotype has ten or more counts. A read error may explain this, as a much larger clone is one base away. In DNA, the CDR3 is TGTGCCAGCAGCCCGCTTCCGGGACGATGGAATACGCAGTATTTT. Amino acids: CASSPLPGRWNTQYF. This chain connects TRBV6-1 to TRBJ2-3, with D perhaps being TRBD1 or TRBD2 (5 bases each). This CDR3 spans 15 amino acids. The germline V gene has CDR1 MNHNS and CDR2 SASEGT. Deletions cut 6 bases from V and 7 bases from J, with 20 bases between.

At least ten counts were recorded for this clonotype. The rearrangement links TRBV3-1 to TRBJ1-2, with a possible D match to TRBD1 (5 bases). V was clipped by 3 bases and J by 4 bases, with 15 bases between them. Germline V lookup: CDR1 LGHDT, CDR2 YNNKEL (reference sequence). There are 15 residues in the CDR3. The CDR3 is CASSQEILGAYGYTF. The CDR3 bases are TGTGCCAGCAGCCAGGAGATTCTTGGGGCCTATGGCTACACCTTC.

This clonotype was seen repeatedly, ten times or more. The chain couples TRBV20-1 to TRBJ2-7; 11 positions agree with TRBD1. The V gene's germline CDR1 is DFQATT and CDR2 SNEGSKA (reference sequence). This CDR3 has 12 residues. Unmatched junction bases numbered 1, after V lost 6 bases and J lost 3 bases. The CDR3 protein is CSAGTGGYEQYF. The CDR3 DNA sequence: TGCAGTGCCGGGACAGGGGGCTACGAGCAGTACTTC.

There are many counts of this clonotype. The chain uses TRBV12-3 or TRBV12-4 and TRBJ2-3; the D gene is possibly TRBD1 (5 bases). With 4 bases removed from V and 2 bases from J, the gap between germline ends came to 10 bases. The length of the CDR3 is 14 residues. The CDR3 coding sequence is TGTGCCAGCAGTTGGGGCGGAAACACAGATACGCAGTATTTT. Its translation: CASSWGGNTDTQYF.

This clonotype was counted once. A much larger clonotype is one base distant, so this may be a read error. This chain links TRBV19 with TRBJ2-7; D is uncertain. Deletions cut 7 bases from V and 5 bases from J, with 12 bases between. This CDR3 region has 12 residues. Germline values: CDR1 LNHDA, CDR2 SQIVND (reference sequence). The CDR3 DNA reads as TGTGCCAGTACCGACGGGTCCCACGAGCAGTACTTC. Protein product: CASTDGSHEQYF. Full variable domain (missing parts from reference TRBV19 and TRBJ2-7): DGGITQSPKYLFRKEGQNVTLSCEQNLNHDAMYWYRQDPGQGLRLIYYSQIVNDFQKGDIAEGYSVSREKKESFPLTVTSAQKNPTAFYLCASTDGSHEQYFGPGTRLTVT.

As to this clonotype: An end of the junction does not agree with germline; a read error may underlie this. The chain carries TRBV28 and TRBJ2-3; D is perhaps TRBD1 (5 bases). The CDR3 contains 16 residues. The V gene's germline CDR1 is MDHEN and CDR2 SYDVKM. The CDR3, as DNA: TGTGCCGGCAGCCCCGGTAGGGGTAAGGACACAGATACGCAGTATTTT. This codes for CAGSPGRGKDTDTQYF.

The V and J genes are TRBV12-3 or TRBV12-4 and TRBJ2-5; TRBD1 is a possible D gene (5 bases). CDR3 length equals 13 residues. V shed 6 bases and J shed 2 bases, with 10 bases lying between them. CDR3 region: CASSRQIQETQYF. The CDR3, as DNA: TGTGCCAGCAGCCGACAGATACAAGAGACCCAGTACTTC.

This clonotype was seen only a few times. This chain joins TRBV5-1 and TRBJ2-1; D possibly corresponds to TRBD2 (6 bases). V was cut by 4 bases and J by 8 bases, with 19 bases left in between. The CDR3 covers 15 residues. In germline, CDR1 is SGHRS, CDR2 YFSETQ. This CDR3 reads CASSVSTAGGHEQFF. The CDR3 DNA reads TGCGCCAGCAGCGTATCGACAGCGGGCGGCCATGAGCAGTTCTTC.

Ten or more counts support this clonotype. The chain joins TRBV2 to TRBJ2-7, with TRBD2 matching 7 bases. Losses at the gene ends were 0 bases for V and 4 bases for J; bases not matched to a gene: 15. Germline V gives CDR1 SNHLY, CDR2 FYNNEI. This CDR3 has 18 amino acids. CDR3 protein: CASSEALRLGGPEYEQYF. Written as DNA, the CDR3 is TGTGCCAGCAGTGAAGCGCTTCGGCTGGGAGGGCCGGAGTACGAGCAGTACTTC. The full variable domain, with the rest looked up from reference TRBV2 and TRBJ2-7, is EPEVTQTPSHQVTQMGQEVILRCVPISNHLYFYWYRQILGQKVEFLVSFYNNEISEKSEIFDDQFSVERPDGSNFTLKIRSTKLEDSAMYFCASSEALRLGGPEYEQYFGPGTRLTVT.

There are many counts of this clonotype. The genes are TRBV20-1 and TRBJ2-1; the match to TRBD2 covers 15 bases. The CDR3 extends over 19 amino acids. Trimming took 3 bases from V and 0 from J; bases not matched to a gene: 9. Germline V CDR1 and CDR2: DFQATT, SNEGSKA (reference sequence). CDR3 nucleotide sequence: TGCAGTGCTAGGACTGGACTAGCGGGAGGGGAGAGCTCCTACAATGAGCAGTTCTTC. Protein sequence: CSARTGLAGGESSYNEQFF.

This clonotype was seen more than once but under ten times. This sequence joins TRBV11-2 and TRBJ1-2; TRBD1 aligns across 7 bases. The CDR3 is 18 residues long. V shed 5 bases and J 2 bases; nucleotides not matched to a gene: 17. Germline V CDR1 and CDR2: SGHAT, FQNNGV. Written as DNA, the CDR3 is TGTGCCAGCAGCCCATTCCGGGACAGCGAAAAAAAGAACTATGGCTACACCTTC. It encodes CASSPFRDSEKKNYGYTF.

On this clonotype: A much larger clone lies a single base off, so this may be a read error. V usage is TRBV6-2 or TRBV6-3 and J usage is TRBJ2-7; 11 nucleotides match TRBD2. The CDR3 length is 15 residues. Trimming cost V 7 bases and J 5 bases; bases outside gene matches: 10. Germline CDR1 and CDR2: MNHEY and SVGEGT. The CDR3 here is CASNPAGTSGDEQYF. CDR3 nucleotides: TGTGCCAGCAATCCCGCCGGGACTAGCGGCGACGAGCAGTACTTC.

V usage is TRBV4-3 and J usage is TRBJ2-2, with D unresolved. V lost 0 bases to trimming and J lost 4 bases, with 12 bases between them. The CDR3 runs 16 residues. Germline-derived CDR1 and CDR2 are LGHNA and YSLEER. The CDR3 sequence is CASSQEAGPSTGELFF. CDR3 coding DNA: TGCGCCAGCAGCCAAGAAGCAGGCCCGAGCACCGGGGAGCTGTTTTTT.

This clonotype was picked up many times. The genes are TRBV20-1 and TRBJ2-3, with D perhaps assigned TRBD1 or TRBD2 (5 bases each). Germline V CDR1 and CDR2: DFQATT, SNEGSKA (reference sequence). The CDR3 totals 14 residues. V was clipped by 6 bases and J by 0 bases, with 13 bases between them. DNA for the CDR3: TGCAGTGCGAACGGGGACGGTAGCACAGATACGCAGTATTTT. Its translation: CSANGDGSTDTQYF.

With regard to this clonotype: A much larger clone differs by one base, so this may be a read error. This sequence joins TRBV7-2 and TRBJ2-1; 8 positions agree with TRBD2. CDR1 SGHTA and CDR2 FQGNSA come from the germline V gene. V trimming: 11 bases; J trimming: 3 bases; junction bases outside the gene matches: 12. The CDR3 has 15 amino acids. The CDR3 DNA reads as TGTACCCGACGAGGGCGGGAGGACCACTACAATGAGCAGTTCTTC. Its translation: CTRRGREDHYNEQFF.

The sample holds many counts of this clonotype. The chain combines TRBV20-1 with TRBJ1-1, with D maybe TRBD1 (6 bases). The germline CDR1 and CDR2 sequences are DFQATT and SNEGSKA (reference sequence). The length of the CDR3 is 12 residues. Deletions cut 1 base from V and 8 bases from J, with 11 bases between. This CDR3 is CSARATGAEAFF. CDR3 coding DNA: TGCAGTGCTAGAGCGACAGGAGCCGAAGCTTTCTTT.